This is a list of T cell receptor beta chains from one sample in a study of T cell repertoires in cytomegalovirus infection. One entry per CDR3 protein, called by TCRdb with MiXCR from the reads. The data contain 740,000 or so distinct CDR3 sequences, about 40% of them singletons. The sequencing sample was made of PBMCs. These receptors were collected from a human donor in good health (CMV status not recorded). Some clones in this sample may be carry-over from other donors' samples. CDR3s include the opening cysteine and the closing phenylalanine or tryptophan. Fields, in order: CDR3 length, D gene, clone size, J gene, V gene, CDR3 protein, CDR3 DNA. A D gene is named only where the DNA matches it firmly. The size of a clone is reported for some rows only, either as once, few or many, or as a class for expanded clones.

>12|NA|NA|TRBJ1-4|TRBV29-1
CSVGGVNRKLFF
TGCAGCGTTGGGGGTGTCAATCGAAAACTGTTTTTT
>14|NA|NA|TRBJ1-5|TRBV19
CATEFRRSNQPQHF
TGTGCCACCGAGTTTAGGAGGAGCAATCAGCCCCAGCATTTT
>16|NA|few|TRBJ2-5|TRBV6-8
CASSSSSSGKVKTQYF
NA
>14|NA|few|TRBJ2-7|TRBV6-1
CASTQNGRTYEQYF
TGTGCCAGCACCCAAAACGGCAGAACCTACGAGCAGTACTTC
>12|NA|NA|TRBJ2-7|TRBV20-1
CSANTGPYEQYF
TGCAGTGCCAACACAGGGCCCTACGAGCAGTACTTC
>15|TRBD1|NA|TRBJ1-2|TRBV7-8
CASSLNRDSSYGYTF
TGTGCCAGCAGCTTAAACCGGGACAGTTCTTATGGCTACACCTTC
>13|TRBD1|NA|TRBJ2-1|TRBV9
CASRKDRASEQFF
TGTGCCAGCAGGAAAGACAGGGCAAGTGAGCAGTTCTTC
>14|NA|few|TRBJ2-3|TRBV7-6
CATSPGGSTDTQYF
TGTGCTACCTCGCCAGGTGGGAGCACAGATACGCAGTATTTT
>14|NA|NA|TRBJ2-2|TRBV7-9
CASSFGGEAGELFF
TGTGCCAGCAGCTTTGGCGGTGAGGCCGGGGAGCTGTTTTTT
>13|NA|NA|TRBJ2-7|TRBV28
CASTRHSSYEQYF
TGTGCCAGCACCCGTCATAGCTCCTACGAGCAGTACTTC
>16|NA|few|TRBJ2-2|TRBV11-2
CASSLIGVSSTGELFF
TGTGCCAGCAGCTTAATCGGGGTGTCCTCCACCGGGGAGCTGTTTTTT
>12|NA|many|TRBJ2-2|TRBV12-3/TRBV12-4
CASSLTPGELFF
TGTGCCAGCAGTTTAACCCCCGGGGAGCTGTTTTTT
>16|TRBD1|many|TRBJ2-2|TRBV7-2
CASSFGQGPNTGELFF
TGTGCCAGCAGCTTCGGACAGGGCCCGAACACCGGGGAGCTGTTTTTT
>15|NA|many|TRBJ2-1|TRBV7-2
CASSWGPQSYNEQFF
TGTGCCAGCAGCTGGGGACCGCAATCCTACAATGAGCAGTTCTTC
>15|NA|NA|TRBJ2-3|TRBV28
CASSGYTGFTDTQYF
TGTGCCAGCAGTGGCTACACTGGGTTCACAGATACGCAGTATTTT
>15|TRBD1|few|TRBJ2-1|TRBV20-1
CSADHRDRGPDEQFF
TGCAGTGCCGATCACCGGGACAGGGGGCCGGATGAGCAGTTCTTC
>15|TRBD1|NA|TRBJ1-6|TRBV7-6
CASSLSRDRNSPLHF
TGTGCCAGCAGCTTAAGTAGGGACAGAAATTCACCCCTCCACTTT
>14|NA|few|TRBJ1-5|TRBV7-6
CASSLQGRDQPQHF
TGTGCCAGCAGCTTACAGGGGAGGGATCAGCCCCAGCATTTT
>12|NA|few|TRBJ2-1|TRBV15
CATSRRGGEQFF
TGTGCCACCAGCAGAAGAGGTGGTGAGCAGTTCTTC
>18|TRBD1|NA|TRBJ2-7|TRBV2
CASRIEYQGASVVYEQYF
TGTGCCAGCAGAATCGAATACCAGGGGGCAAGTGTAGTCTACGAGCAGTACTTC
>15|NA|few|TRBJ2-7|TRBV28
CASRGDGFFLGEQYF
TGTGCCAGCAGAGGGGACGGATTTTTCTTGGGCGAGCAGTACTTC
>14|NA|NA|TRBJ1-1|TRBV11-2
CASILDPAQLEAFF
TGTGCCAGCATCTTAGACCCCGCCCAGCTTGAAGCTTTCTTT
>12|NA|NA|TRBJ1-6|TRBV6-6
CASTGSGSPLHF
TGTGCCAGCACGGGGTCAGGTTCACCCCTCCACTTT
>14|NA|NA|TRBJ2-2|TRBV27
CASSFYGFPGELFF
TGTGCCAGCAGTTTTTACGGTTTCCCCGGGGAGCTGTTTTTT
>11|NA|NA|TRBJ2-3|TRBV12-3/TRBV12-4
CASSRWDTQYF
TGTGCCAGCAGTAGATGGGATACGCAGTATTTT
>10|NA|NA|TRBJ1-1|TRBV19
CASSASRLFF
TGTGCCAGTAGTGCCAGCCGCCTATTCTTT
>13|TRBD1|NA|TRBJ2-7|TRBV6-5
CASRGQLSYEQYF
TGTGCCAGCAGGGGACAGTTATCCTACGAGCAGTACTTC
>13|NA|NA|TRBJ1-3|TRBV12-3/TRBV12-4
CASSRRGGNTIYF
TGTGCCAGCAGTCGCCGGGGGGGAAACACCATATATTTT
>14|TRBD2|NA|TRBJ2-2|TRBV19
CASMRGTNTGELFF
TGTGCCAGTATGCGGGGGACGAACACCGGGGAGCTGTTTTTT
>16|NA|NA|TRBJ2-7|TRBV6-6
CASSYSRQGTSYEQYF
TGTGCCAGCAGTTACTCAAGGCAGGGAACCTCGTACGAGCAGTACTTC
>14|NA|NA|TRBJ1-2|TRBV6-1
CASREITHGWGYTF
TGTGCCAGCAGGGAAATTACGCACGGTTGGGGCTACACCTTC
>15|TRBD1|NA|TRBJ1-6|TRBV11-2
CASRALQGATSPLHF
TGTGCCAGCAGGGCCTTACAGGGGGCAACTTCACCCCTCCACTTT
>12|NA|NA|TRBJ2-7|TRBV10-3
CAISESDYEQYF
TGTGCCATCAGTGAGTCGGACTACGAGCAGTACTTC
>15|NA|many|TRBJ2-7|TRBV7-2
CASSLGFPGGYEQYF
TGTGCCAGCAGCTTAGGGTTCCCAGGGGGGTACGAGCAGTACTTC
>21|NA|NA|TRBJ1-5|TRBV28
CASSSPRPPSPSGRGNQPQHF
TGTGCCAGCAGTTCTCCTCGACCCCCGTCGCCGTCGGGACGGGGCAATCAGCCCCAGCATTTT
>13|NA|NA|TRBJ1-1|TRBV18
CASSPKQNTEAFF
TGTGCCAGCTCACCGAAGCAGAACACTGAAGCTTTCTTT
>14|NA|many|TRBJ1-1|TRBV7-2
CASSDTRGPVPAFF
TGTGCCAGCAGCGATACCAGGGGACCCGTGCCGGCTTTCTTT
>14|NA|many|TRBJ1-2|TRBV7-8
CASSRVAGPYGYTF
TGTGCCAGCAGCCGCGTGGCAGGGCCCTATGGCTACACCTTC
>15|NA|few|TRBJ2-7|TRBV7-9
CASSFGVSLSYEQYF
TGTGCCAGCAGCTTCGGGGTCAGCCTCTCCTACGAGCAGTACTTC
>17|TRBD1|NA|TRBJ1-6|TRBV10-3
CAISGPSDGQGRTPLHF
TGTGCCATCAGTGGGCCCTCGGATGGACAGGGTAGAACACCCCTCCACTTT